The 14 T cell receptor beta chains presented below share a single source sample, sequenced in a study of T cell changes during pregnancy in multiple sclerosis. TCRdb's table, derived via immunoSEQ multiplex PCR, lists solely in-frame clones and lacks some. The data contain about 40,000 clones, 85% to 95% of them seen just once; the ten biggest clones take up approximately 0.8%. The material sequenced was CD4+ T cells from peripheral blood mononuclear cells, taken before pregnancy. These receptors were obtained from a female donor with multiple sclerosis, enrolled in a pregnancy study.

The chain carries TRBV28 and TRBJ1-2; the D gene is possibly TRBD1 (5 bases). Trimming took 2 bases from V and 13 from J, leaving 11 bases between them. Germline CDR1 MDHEN, CDR2 SYDVKM. The CDR3 covers 11 residues. CDR3: CASSLSQGPTF. The CDR3 coding sequence is TGTGCCAGCAGTTTAAGTCAGGGCCCCACCTTC.

This clone was counted between two and nine times. This chain uses TRBV29-1 with TRBJ2-7; 9 bases line up with TRBD2. With 2 bases clipped from V and 9 bases from J, the junction kept 17 bases outside the gene matches. Germline CDR1 is SQVTM and CDR2 is ANQGSEA. The CDR3 runs 16 residues. CDR3 sequence reads: CSVETIFKAGGERQYF. For the CDR3, the DNA is TGCAGCGTTGAAACTATCTTTAAAGCGGGAGGAGAAAGGCAGTACTTC.

The gene calls are TRBV6-6 and TRBJ1-5; 8 bases are shared with TRBD1. Germline V gene sequence: CDR1 MNHNY, CDR2 SVGAGI (reference sequence). The CDR3 runs 16 residues. Trimming took 1 base from V and 6 from J; bases not matched to a gene: 8. CDR3 protein: CASSYFAGQGGQPQHF. In nucleotides, the CDR3 is TGTGCCAGCAGTTACTTCGCAGGACAGGGAGGTCAGCCCCAGCATTTT.

The chain is built from TRBV15 and TRBJ2-7; D unresolved. Trimming removed 3 bases from V and 7 bases from J, with 13 bases in between. This CDR3 is 13 amino acids long. CDR1 is LNHNV and CDR2 is YYDKDF in the germline V gene (reference sequence). CDR3 residues: CATSSLLSLEQYF. The CDR3 DNA reads TGTGCCACCAGCAGCCTGCTAAGTCTAGAGCAGTACTTC.

J is TRBJ2-4 and V is TRBV11-2; D gene unclear. The germline V and J ends were trimmed by 5 bases and 6 bases, with 14 bases remaining between them. The CDR3 consists of 14 residues. CDR1 is SGHAT and CDR2 is FQNNGV in the germline V gene. CDR3 sequence (DNA): TGTGCCAGCAGCCCGGCCGTTGGCGGAAACATTCAGTACTTC. This translates into CASSPAVGGNIQYF.

This clone came up a few times. Other DNA sequences in this sample translate to the same CDR3. This chain uses TRBV7-3 with TRBJ2-3, with TRBD2 identical over 8 bases. With 2 bases clipped from V and 6 bases from J, the junction kept 1 base outside the gene matches. The CDR3 spans 13 residues. CDR1 and CDR2 from the germline V gene are SGHTA and FQGTGA. CDR3 in DNA: TGTGCCAGCAGCTTACGGGAGGGGGATACGCAGTATTTT. Translating gives CASSLREGDTQYF.

This chain connects TRBV7-3 to TRBJ2-7; D not resolved. From germline, CDR1 is SGHTA and CDR2 FQGTGA. This CDR3 spans 13 amino acids. The V and J ends lost 2 bases and 3 bases respectively, with 8 bases between them. This CDR3 is CASSLRSGYEQYF. The CDR3, as DNA: TGTGCCAGCAGCTTACGATCCGGCTACGAGCAGTACTTC.

Only one count was recorded for this clone. The chain employs TRBV5-6 and TRBJ2-7; 9 positions agree with TRBD1. Trimming removed 0 bases from V and 6 bases from J; junction bases left unmatched: 7. The CDR3 sequence is 15 residues long. Per germline, CDR1 SGHDT and CDR2 YYEEEE. This CDR3 is CASSLGGQGLGEQYF. In DNA, the CDR3 is TGTGCCAGCAGCTTGGGGGGACAGGGTCTTGGCGAGCAGTACTTC.

The rearrangement uses TRBV9 and TRBJ1-1, with TRBD1 matching over 7 bases. CDR1 and CDR2 (germline): SGDLS, YYNGEE. The V and J ends lost 4 bases and 6 bases, in that order; junction bases with no gene match: 9. CDR3 length equals 14 residues. CDR3 residues: CASSPLTGIAEAFF. Here the CDR3 DNA reads TGTGCCAGCAGCCCCCTGACAGGGATCGCTGAAGCTTTCTTT.

The chain combines TRBV7-6 with TRBJ2-5, with unresolved D. V was shortened by 5 bases and J by 5 bases, with 15 bases between the two germline ends. The CDR3 runs to 14 residues. Looked up from germline, CDR1 is SGHVS and CDR2 is FNYEAQ. The CDR3 sequence: CASSHLNPRETQYF. The CDR3, as DNA: TGTGCCAGCAGCCACTTAAACCCCAGGGAGACCCAGTACTTC. Looking up the rest from reference TRBV7-6 and TRBJ2-5 gives the full variable domain: GAGVSQSPRYKVTKRGQDVALRCDPISGHVSLYWYRQALGQGPEFLTYFNYEAQQDKSGLPNDRFSAERPEGSISTLTIQRTEQRDSAMYRCASSHLNPRETQYFGPGTRLLVL.

The V gene is TRBV6-6, the J gene TRBJ2-3; unclear D gene. This CDR3 has 11 amino acids. The V end lost 7 bases, the J end lost 3 bases, and 5 bases lay between the germline ends. Germline values: CDR1 MNHNY, CDR2 SVGAGI (reference sequence). CDR3 nucleotide sequence: TGTGCCAGCACCCAGACAGATACGCAGTATTTT. Translating it yields CASTQTDTQYF.

V and J are TRBV6-5 and TRBJ2-5, with D perhaps TRBD1 (6 bases). Trimming shortened V by 4 bases and J by 4 bases, and 13 bases separated the two germline ends. Per germline, CDR1 MNHEY and CDR2 SVGAGI. This CDR3 comprises 14 residues. Written as DNA, the CDR3 is TGTGCCAGCAGTTCGGTTGGCAGGGGAGAGACCCAGTACTTC. It yields the protein CASSSVGRGETQYF.

A few counts support this clone. This chain joins TRBV27 and TRBJ1-1, with a possible D match to TRBD1 (6 bases). CDR3 length: 13 amino acids. V gave up 2 bases and J gave up 4 bases, with 8 bases separating them. CDR1 is MNHEY and CDR2 is SMNVEV in the germline V gene (reference sequence). The CDR3: CASSLRGSTEAFF. The CDR3, as DNA: TGTGCCAGCAGTTTAAGGGGGAGCACTGAAGCTTTCTTT.

The rearrangement uses TRBV28 and TRBJ2-1, with D possibly being TRBD1 (5 bases). The CDR3 spans 15 residues. Trimming took 4 bases from V and 7 from J, leaving 17 bases between them. Germline lookup yields CDR1 MDHEN and CDR2 SYDVKM. This CDR3 is CASSSAMGLRNEQFF. The CDR3 DNA reads as TGTGCCAGCAGTTCCGCGATGGGGCTAAGGAATGAGCAGTTCTTC.